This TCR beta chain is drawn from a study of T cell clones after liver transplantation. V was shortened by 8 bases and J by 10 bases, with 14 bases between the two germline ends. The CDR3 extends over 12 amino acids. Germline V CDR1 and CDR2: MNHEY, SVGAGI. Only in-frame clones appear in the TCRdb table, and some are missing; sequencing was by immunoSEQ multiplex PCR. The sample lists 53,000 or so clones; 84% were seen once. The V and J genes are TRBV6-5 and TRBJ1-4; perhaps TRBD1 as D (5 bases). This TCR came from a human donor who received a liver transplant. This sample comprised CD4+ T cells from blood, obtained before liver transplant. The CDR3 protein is CASGARGGKLFF. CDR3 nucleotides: TGTGCCAGCGGGGCCCGGGGGGGAAAACTGTTTTTT.